This section outlines one TCR beta chain sequence together with its context. Time point meaning: baseline, week 1 (first vaccination visit). The treatment is: pre-vaccination baseline after standard-of-care therapy. Produced via immunoSEQ multiplex PCR; TCRdb's table is partial and in-frame only. This table holds over 75,000 clones, around three quarters found once. This CDR3 has 15 residues. V dropped 5 bases and J dropped 5; count of bases not matched to a gene: 6. CDR1 SGHTA and CDR2 FQGNSA come from the germline V gene. The data were taken from a study of a mutant IDH1 vaccine in newly diagnosed glioma.

Material: PBMCs, obtained from a glioma patient treated with radiotherapy, temozolomide or both. The genes are TRBV7-2 and TRBJ2-1, with 10 bases identical to TRBD1. The receptor comes from a middle-aged man with glioma. CDR3 in amino acids: CASSILGTGDNEQFF. The CDR3, as DNA: TGTGCCAGCAGCATACTCGGGACAGGGGACAATGAGCAGTTCTTC. The whole variable domain, filled in from reference TRBV7-2 and TRBJ2-1, reads GAGVSQSPSNKVTEKGKDVELRCDPISGHTALYWYRQSLGQGLEFLIYFQGNSAPDKSGLPSDRFSAERTGGSVSTLTIQRTQQEDSAVYLCASSILGTGDNEQFFGPGTRLTVL.